Detailed here is one T cell receptor (beta chain). Its antigen is still unknown. Distinct nucleotide sequences in the sample also encode this CDR3. Per sorted-subset replicate PCR, input was approximately 210 ng DNA, representing tens of thousands of T cell genomes. Libraries were prepared by immunoSEQ multiplex PCR; TCRdb keeps only in-frame clonotypes and omits some of them. The table includes 600,000 or so clones, about 98% detected once. Cells designated naive CD8 were CD45RO-negative and were positively selected for CCR7, with terminally differentiated effector memory CD45RA+ cells excluded. The study drew all its donors from Caucasian adults living in Nashville, Tennessee. The data derive from a study of shared clonotypes between healthy human individuals. Study-level results: Generally, estimated richness proved larger in naive subsets than it did in memory subsets.

The CDR3 is made up of 10 amino acids. Trimming removed 3 bases from V and 0 bases from J, with 0 bases in between. Germline CDR1 reads DFQATT; CDR2 reads SNEGSKA (reference sequence). The V call is TRBV20-1, the J call TRBJ2-7; no reliable D call. The source is a man aged 30-40 years in good health. Specimen: naive CD8+ T cells sorted from blood. The CDR3 sequence is CSASSYEQYF. The CDR3 DNA sequence: TGCAGTGCTAGCTCCTACGAGCAGTACTTC.